The present entry profiles one TCR beta chain with its context. Its target is unknown. This specimen belongs to a study of follicular helper T cells after annual influenza vaccination. Generated by immunoSEQ multiplex PCR, the TCRdb table keeps only in-frame clones and is missing some. The sample includes some 15,000 clones, 70% to 90% seen only once; the top ten take 0.25% to 0.3%. Germline lookup yields CDR1 SNHLY and CDR2 FYNNEI. The CDR3 consists of 14 residues. V was pared by 8 bases and J by 4 bases, with 18 bases between. Time point noted: 2014-2015 season, pre-vaccination. Regarding the study as a whole: The much larger non-cTfh compartments may have been undersampled.

Sample: CXCR5- memory CD4+ T cells sorted from blood, taken on the day of influenza vaccination. The gene calls are TRBV2 and TRBJ2-7; D is possibly TRBD1 or TRBD2 (5 bases each). The clonotype was recovered from an adult who received the influenza vaccine. The CDR3 protein is CASRPGRGVYEQYF. CDR3 sequence (DNA): TGTGCCAGCCGACCGGGACGGGGAGTTTACGAGCAGTACTTC.